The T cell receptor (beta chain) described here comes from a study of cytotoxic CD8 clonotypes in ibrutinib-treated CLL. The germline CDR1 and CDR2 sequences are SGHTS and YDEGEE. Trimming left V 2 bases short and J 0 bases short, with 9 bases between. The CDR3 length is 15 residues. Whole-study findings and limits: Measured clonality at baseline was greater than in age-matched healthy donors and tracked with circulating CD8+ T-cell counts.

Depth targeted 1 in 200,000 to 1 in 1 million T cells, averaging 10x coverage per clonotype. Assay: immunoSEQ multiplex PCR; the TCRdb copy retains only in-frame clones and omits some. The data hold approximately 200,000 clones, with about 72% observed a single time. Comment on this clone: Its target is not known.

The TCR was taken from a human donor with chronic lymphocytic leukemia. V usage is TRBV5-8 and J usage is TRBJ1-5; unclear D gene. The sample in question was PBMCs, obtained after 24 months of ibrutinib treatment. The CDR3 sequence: CASSFNGISNQPQHF. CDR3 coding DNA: TGTGCCAGCAGCTTTAATGGAATTAGCAATCAGCCCCAGCATTTT.